Sequencing of this T cell receptor (beta chain) was carried out in a study of blood T cell repertoires in COVID-19. About the study: The samples span acute and convalescent COVID-19 from the United States, Italy and Spain.

Authors' data handling: Reference gene primers were amplified, and this amplification served to estimate nucleated cell counts. The protocol was immunoSEQ multiplex PCR, while the TCRdb copy is restricted to in-frame clones and leaves out a portion. That table furnishes V, J and clone size, whereas the DNA furnished D and trimming. The table records about 180,000 clones, around nine tenths of them present only once. This CDR3 contains 14 residues. From germline, CDR1 is GTSNPN and CDR2 SVGIG (reference sequence). V was pared by 4 bases and J by 3 bases, with 10 bases between. The sequence was obtained from a woman aged 70-85 years with COVID-19, enrolled during active disease. Sequences were obtained from peripheral blood. This sequence joins TRBV30 and TRBJ2-6; D might be TRBD2 (5 bases). This CDR3 is CAWTTDFGANVLTF. The CDR3 DNA reads TGTGCCTGGACTACGGACTTTGGGGCCAACGTCCTGACTTTC.